The entry that follows covers one T cell receptor (beta chain) sequence. Its antigen is not yet known. No base qualities exist here, and no much larger clone lies one base off it. Using the deep immunoSEQ assay, multiplex PCR amplified TCR CDR3 regions from genomic DNA. For each cell subset, the extracted genomic DNA was distributed evenly across all wells of several immunoSEQ 96-well plates, and each plate served as one replicate. Each replicate PCR for sorted subsets received approximately 220 ng genomic DNA, equal to roughly 33,000 T cell genomes. Purified libraries were quantified with a Qubit 3.0 fluorometer, sized on a Bioanalyzer 2100, and re-quantified with the KAPA Library Quantification kit. Every immunoSEQ 96-well plate was sequenced on a separate single-read 150-cycle Illumina NextSeq 550 flow cell. On the study's bioinformatics: Because only junctional sequences without quality scores were contained in the immunoSEQ output, filtering matching that applied to full-length reads could not be performed. To assign V/J genes and CDR3, sequences were annotated against IMGT germline references using PyIR, a Python wrapper for IgBLAST v1.9. Reads were filtered out if the reads had weak V/J assignments (E-value above 1e-6), no CDR3, stop codons, out-of-frame junctions, or ambiguous translated residues. V3J clonotypes were defined as sequences sharing an identical inferred V gene, J gene, and CDR3 amino acid sequence. Percentage overlap between repertoires was computed as shared unique clonotypes divided by the size of the smaller repertoire. RTK rarefaction, the Chao1 estimator, and Recon v2.1 estimates of unobserved clonotypes were used to assess repertoire richness. Generation probabilities were computed with OLGA for all TCRbeta clonotypes obtained by the gDNA method from a few donors. In its TCRdb copy, this immuneACCESS table keeps in-frame sequences only and misses some clones. Where compared with another copy, unresolved V genes explain less than half of these, and the others have no known cause. The DNA gave D and trimming, while V, J and clone size come from that table. The sample records some 2 million clones, roughly 95% of which are singletons. The ten largest clones represent under 0.15% of the sample.

The germline V gene encodes CDR1 MDHEN and CDR2 SYDVKM. The V end gives up 6 bases and the J end 3 bases, leaving 12 bases in the junction not matched to a gene. From its cysteine to its phenylalanine, the CDR3 spans 17 amino acids. CDR3 DNA is the only sequence kept; it has 51 bases, read in frame from the first base. The donors were healthy, HIV-negative adults with no recently reported acute infections or vaccinations. Every donor was a Caucasian adult residing in Nashville, Tennessee, USA. CD4+ T cells were enriched by magnetic negative selection, after which naive cells were positively selected on CD45RA and the negative fraction was taken as the memory subset. After blood collection by leukapheresis, PBMCs were isolated using Ficoll-Histopaque density gradient centrifugation and then cryopreserved in the vapor phase of liquid nitrogen. Analytical flow cytometry was used to check the purity and quantity of every magnetically sorted T cell population. Each sorted fraction had its genomic DNA isolated and then quantified by UV absorbance on a Nanodrop 2000c.

This sample stems from a study of shared clonotypes between healthy human individuals (dated by TCRdb to the early 2020s). In the study overall: Three men and two women, aged 18 to 49 years, made up the cohort. Libraries were prepared and TCR repertoires were sequenced by different laboratories using diverse techniques, in order to increase sequencing depth and limit assay-specific biases. Per donor, leukapheresis produced somewhere between about 0.9 and 9.5 billion PBMCs. Per donor, three plates each were used for CD4 naive and CD4 memory, two for CD8 naive, and one for CD8 memory. Blood TCR repertoires of roughly five healthy adults were deeply sequenced to estimate repertoire size and the extent of clonotype sharing between individuals. What the research found in general, with its limitations: Sampling was restricted to blood, and TCR repertoires in tissue are likely to differ from TCR repertoires in blood. Based on pairwise subsampling, the degree of clonotype sharing among donors was expected to be affected by sequencing depth. Compared with non-shared clonotypes, the clonotypes found in all four sorted-subset donors had higher generation probabilities. Naive subsets generally had larger estimated clonotype richness than memory subsets did. When a handful of donors were compared, the shared fraction of clonotypes was 5% to 6.5% for naive CD4, approximately 3.5% for naive CD8, 2.3% for memory CD4, and around 0.37% for memory CD8. The small number of donors limited the genetic and exposure-history diversity represented. Rarefaction of sorted-subset datasets indicated incomplete sequencing despite the large sequencing depth.

What was sequenced was naive CD4+ T cells sorted from blood. According to the study, the label for this sample's cell subset or site signals: CD45RA+ positively selected. The chain was built from TRBV28 and TRBJ2-4, with TRBD1 identical over 9 junction bases. The TCR originated in a man between 18 and 35 years old in good health. Here is the DNA: TGTGCCAGCAGCCATGCGACAGGGGGGACCCTCAAAAACATTCAGTACTTC. The resulting protein is CASSHATGGTLKNIQYF.